This TCR beta chain was identified in a study of cytomegalovirus exposure and HLA in healthy donors. Study context: An early data release held some 89 million unique TCRs from HLA-typed donors.

Healthy bone marrow donors formed the donor group. Unrecorded immune exposures were likely, despite nominal health at sampling. The primer mix had 60 Vbeta and 13 Jbeta primers. TCRdb's copy holds only in-frame clones and misses some; the assay was immunoSEQ multiplex PCR. The sample carries around 190,000 clones, 65% to 90% recorded once. What was sequenced was PBMCs. The TCR comes from a woman in her thirties in good health and CMV-seronegative.

The CDR3 loop reads CASSWTGGQPQHF. The CDR3 DNA reads as TGTGCCAGCTCTTGGACAGGGGGTCAGCCCCAGCATTTT. The rearrangement links TRBV11-2 to TRBJ1-5, with 10 bases identical to TRBD1. This CDR3 is 13 amino acids long. Trimming at V came to 8 bases and at J to 6 bases, leaving 4 bases not matched to a gene. The V gene's germline CDR1 is SGHAT and CDR2 FQNNGV.